This T cell receptor (beta chain) emerged from a study of Ad26.COV2.S vaccination and SARS-CoV-2 variants. The study, taken as a whole, reports: Similar non-spike TCR breadth was observed in recipients of vaccine and of placebo. Spike-specific TCR breadth in vaccine recipients exceeded that seen in placebo recipients. In vaccinated individuals, spike-specific CD8+ and CD4+ T cell responses reportedly displayed substantial breadth. The analyses of TCR breadth and depth may have understated the size of total T cell responses.

This table comes from immunoSEQ multiplex PCR, and its TCRdb copy is limited to in-frame clones, with some not included. Here the sample spans some 190,000 clones, approximately 88% being singletons. CDR1 is SGHRS, CDR2 YFSETQ, per germline. Trimming took off 5 bases at V and 5 bases at J, with 16 bases between the two ends. The CDR3 has 14 amino acids. For this clone: What it recognizes is unknown.

This chain uses TRBV5-1 with TRBJ2-5, with no clear D. The TCR originated in a human donor who had recovered from COVID-19. The sequencing here drew on peripheral blood, taken after recovery from COVID-19. The CDR3 DNA follows: TGCGCCAGCAGGGAGTCAGGAGTAGGGGAGACCCAGTACTTC. Residues: CASRESGVGETQYF.